Shown below are 12 T cell receptor beta chains from a single sample sequenced in a study of long-term antiretroviral therapy in people with HIV. Sequencing used immunoSEQ v3.0 at survey level. The assay was immunoSEQ multiplex PCR, and TCRdb's table has in-frame clones only and misses some. Of 20,000 to 25,000 clones listed, 75% to 85% are singletons. The sample in question was unsorted PBMCs, obtained 0.1 years before starting antiretroviral therapy. The source is a man aged 18 to 30 with HIV.

The chain joins TRBV23-1 to TRBJ2-5; D is ambiguous. TRBV23-1 carries the ORF label, with uncertain function. This CDR3 is built from 15 residues. V shed 2 bases and J shed 0 bases, with 10 bases lying between them. Here the CDR3 reads CASSQRSQYQETQYF. The CDR3 DNA follows: TGCGCCAGCAGTCAACGGTCCCAGTACCAAGAGACCCAGTACTTC.

This clone has only a few counts. CDR3 residues: CASSEQADTQYF. CDR3 nucleotides: TGTGCCAGCAGTGAACAAGCAGATACGCAGTATTTT. The chain links TRBV28 to TRBJ2-3, with unresolved D. Per germline, CDR1 MDHEN and CDR2 SYDVKM. V shed 5 bases and J shed 4 bases, with 7 bases lying between them. The CDR3 has 12 amino acids.

The rearrangement uses TRBV5-4 and TRBJ2-6; D not certain. CDR3 length: 16 amino acids. Deletions cut 0 bases from V and 0 bases from J, with 7 bases between. CDR1 is SGHNT and CDR2 is YYREEE in the germline V gene (reference sequence). DNA for the CDR3: TGTGCCAGCAGCTTGGGTTGGGACTCTGGGGCCAACGTCCTGACTTTC. This gives the protein CASSLGWDSGANVLTF.

The chain recombines TRBV7-3 with TRBJ2-4; 8 bases match TRBD2. Germline V CDR1 and CDR2: SGHTA, FQGTGA. This CDR3 is 17 amino acids long. Germline trimming cut 0 bases from V and 3 bases from J; bases unmatched to any gene: 7. The CDR3 is CASSLTGGEGRKNIQYF. The CDR3 DNA sequence: TGTGCCAGCAGCTTAACCGGGGGGGAGGGCCGCAAAAACATTCAGTACTTC.

As DNA, the CDR3 is TGTGCCAGTAGTATTGGAGGGGGGGAATACGAGCAGTACTTC. It codes for CASSIGGGEYEQYF. This chain links TRBV19 with TRBJ2-7; tentatively, D is TRBD2 (7 bases). Germline V lookup: CDR1 LNHDA, CDR2 SQIVND (reference sequence). This CDR3 comprises 14 residues. The V gene lost 3 bases and the J gene lost 4 bases, with 13 bases spanning the gap.

This rearrangement joins TRBV6-5 to TRBJ1-3; tentative D call: TRBD1 (5 bases). The CDR3 length is 14 residues. Trimming removed 6 bases from V and 2 bases from J, with 11 bases in between. The germline V gene encodes CDR1 MNHEY and CDR2 SVGAGI. The CDR3 region has the DNA TGTGCCAGCAGAGATGCGGGGGCTGGAAACACCATATATTTT. Its protein product is CASRDAGAGNTIYF.

The CDR3 nucleotides are TGTGCCACATGCTTATCGGGACGTACCTACGAGCAGTACTTC. Translation gives CATCLSGRTYEQYF. The chain joins TRBV13 to TRBJ2-7; D could derive from TRBD1 or TRBD2 (5 bases each). This CDR3 has 14 residues. Germline V gene lookup returns CDR1 PRHDT and CDR2 FYEKMQ (reference sequence). Deletions cut 10 bases from V and 2 bases from J, with 18 bases between.

The J gene is TRBJ2-7, the V gene TRBV30; no definite D call. The CDR3 extends over 12 amino acids. The germline gives CDR1 GTSNPN, CDR2 SVGIG (reference sequence). Deletions cut 0 bases from V and 5 bases from J, with 8 bases between. DNA for the CDR3: TGTGCCTGGAGTGTGGGTCGGGACGAGCAGTACTTC. Encoded protein: CAWSVGRDEQYF.

For this clone: Relative to the germline gene, one junction end is altered; a read error may explain this. J is TRBJ2-3 and V is TRBV5-5; D perhaps matches TRBD1 (6 bases). CDR3 length equals 13 residues. Germline V lookup: CDR1 SGHKS, CDR2 YYEKEE (reference sequence). CDR3 amino acids: CASGSGAADMQYF. The CDR3, as DNA: TGTGCCAGCGGTTCAGGGGCAGCAGATATGCAGTATTTT.

CDR3 sequence (DNA): TGTGCCAGCAGCTTAGTGGGCGGGGCTCGTGGCTACACCTTC. Translation: CASSLVGGARGYTF. The rearrangement links TRBV7-2 to TRBJ1-2; the D gene is possibly TRBD1 (5 bases). CDR1 SGHTA and CDR2 FQGNSA come from the germline V gene. V gave up 1 base and J gave up 7 bases, with 13 bases separating them. The CDR3 spans 14 residues.

This chain links TRBV28 with TRBJ1-1, with 8 bases that match TRBD1. There are 16 residues in the CDR3. V dropped 3 bases and J dropped 4; count of bases not matched to a gene: 10. Per germline, CDR1 MDHEN and CDR2 SYDVKM. CDR3 residues: CASSFQGASEATEAFF. Written as DNA, the CDR3 is TGTGCCAGCAGTTTTCAGGGGGCCTCGGAGGCCACTGAAGCTTTCTTT.

This sequence joins TRBV29-1 and TRBJ2-7; D may be TRBD2 (5 bases). Trimming took off 2 bases at V and 6 bases at J, with 14 bases between the two ends. Germline V lookup: CDR1 SQVTM, CDR2 ANQGSEA. The CDR3 covers 13 residues. The CDR3: CSVEWVGEFEQYF. In DNA, the CDR3 is TGCAGCGTTGAATGGGTGGGAGAATTCGAGCAGTACTTC.